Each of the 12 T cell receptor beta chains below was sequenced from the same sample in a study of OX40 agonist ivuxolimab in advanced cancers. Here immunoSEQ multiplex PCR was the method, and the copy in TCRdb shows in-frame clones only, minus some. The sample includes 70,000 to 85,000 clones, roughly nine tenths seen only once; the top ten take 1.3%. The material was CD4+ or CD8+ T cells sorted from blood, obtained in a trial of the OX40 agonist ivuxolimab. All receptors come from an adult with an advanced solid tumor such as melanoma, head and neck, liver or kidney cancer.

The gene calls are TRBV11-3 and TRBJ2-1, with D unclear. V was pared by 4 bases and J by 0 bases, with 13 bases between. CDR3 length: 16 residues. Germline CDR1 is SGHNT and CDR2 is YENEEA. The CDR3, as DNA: TGTGCCAGCAGCTCGGACGGTTCAAGCTCCTACAATGAGCAGTTCTTC. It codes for CASSSDGSSSYNEQFF.

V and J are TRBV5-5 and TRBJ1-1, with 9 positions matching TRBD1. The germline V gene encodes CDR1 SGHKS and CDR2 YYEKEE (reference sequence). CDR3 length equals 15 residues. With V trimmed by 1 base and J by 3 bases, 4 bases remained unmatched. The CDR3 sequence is CASSLNRGRYTEAFF. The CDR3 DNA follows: TGTGCCAGCAGCTTGAACAGGGGGCGATACACTGAAGCTTTCTTT.

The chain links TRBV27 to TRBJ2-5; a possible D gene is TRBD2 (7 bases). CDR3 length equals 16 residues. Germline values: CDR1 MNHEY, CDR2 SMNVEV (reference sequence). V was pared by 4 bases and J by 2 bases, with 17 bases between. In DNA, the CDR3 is TGTGCCAGCAGTTCTTGGACTAGGGGGTTTCAAGAGACCCAGTACTTC. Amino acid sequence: CASSSWTRGFQETQYF.

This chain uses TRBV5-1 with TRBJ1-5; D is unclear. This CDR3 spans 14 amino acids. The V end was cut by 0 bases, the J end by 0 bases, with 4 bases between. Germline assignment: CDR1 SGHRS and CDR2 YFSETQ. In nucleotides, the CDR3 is TGCGCCAGCAGCTTGGGCATTAGCAATCAGCCCCAGCATTTT. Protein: CASSLGISNQPQHF.

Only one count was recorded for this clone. CDR3 amino acids: CAWSGTGVNGYTF. The CDR3 DNA reads TGTGCCTGGAGTGGAACAGGAGTGAATGGCTACACCTTC. This sequence joins TRBV30 and TRBJ1-2; tentatively, D is TRBD1 (5 bases). The CDR3 loop spans 13 amino acids. Looked up from germline, CDR1 is GTSNPN and CDR2 is SVGIG (reference sequence). Trimming removed 1 base at V and 6 bases at J, with 12 bases between.

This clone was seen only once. CDR3 nucleotides: TGTGCCAGCAGTGACCTTACAGGGGGCGAGCAGTACTTC. This codes for CASSDLTGGEQYF. The rearrangement links TRBV28 to TRBJ2-7, with 8 bases matching TRBD1. The V gene's germline CDR1 is MDHEN and CDR2 SYDVKM. The junction had 6 bases not matched to a gene; V was cut back by 5 bases and J by 6 bases. This CDR3 contains 13 residues. Variable domain in full (rest from reference TRBV28 and TRBJ2-7): DVKVTQSSRYLVKRTGEKVFLECVQDMDHENMFWYRQDPGLGLRLIYFSYDVKMKEKGDIPEGYSVSREKKERFSLILESASTNQTSMYLCASSDLTGGEQYFGPGTRLTVT.

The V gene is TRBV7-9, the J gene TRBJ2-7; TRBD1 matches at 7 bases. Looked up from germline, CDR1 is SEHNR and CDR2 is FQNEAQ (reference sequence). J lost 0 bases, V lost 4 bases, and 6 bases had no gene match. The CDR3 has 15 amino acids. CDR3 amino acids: CASSSSDRPSYEQYF. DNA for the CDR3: TGTGCCAGCAGCTCCTCGGACAGGCCCTCCTACGAGCAGTACTTC.

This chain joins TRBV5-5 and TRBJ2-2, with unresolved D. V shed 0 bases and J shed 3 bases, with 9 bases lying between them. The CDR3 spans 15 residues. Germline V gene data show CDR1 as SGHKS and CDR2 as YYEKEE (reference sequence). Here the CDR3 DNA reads TGTGCCAGCAGCTTGGTCCGGATTGACACCGGGGAGCTGTTTTTT. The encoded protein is CASSLVRIDTGELFF. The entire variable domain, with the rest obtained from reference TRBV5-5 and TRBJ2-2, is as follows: DAGVTQSPTHLIKTRGQQVTLRCSPISGHKSVSWYQQVLGQGPQFIFQYYEKEERGRGNFPDRFSARQFPNYSSELNVNALLLGDSALYLCASSLVRIDTGELFFGEGSRLTVL.

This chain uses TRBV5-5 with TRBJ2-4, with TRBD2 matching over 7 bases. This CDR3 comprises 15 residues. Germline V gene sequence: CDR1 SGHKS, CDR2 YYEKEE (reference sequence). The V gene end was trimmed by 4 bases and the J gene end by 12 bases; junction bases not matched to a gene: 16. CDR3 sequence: CASSEGGLGVGGQYF. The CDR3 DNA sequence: TGTGCCAGCAGCGAGGGAGGGTTGGGGGTCGGTGGTCAGTACTTC.

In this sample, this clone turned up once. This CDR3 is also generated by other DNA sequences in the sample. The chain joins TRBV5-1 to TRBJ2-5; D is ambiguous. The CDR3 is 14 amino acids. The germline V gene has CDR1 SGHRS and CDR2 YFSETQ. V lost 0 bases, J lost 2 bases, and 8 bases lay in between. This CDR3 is CASSLAGNQETQYF. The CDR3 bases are TGCGCCAGCAGCTTGGCGGGCAATCAAGAGACCCAGTACTTC.

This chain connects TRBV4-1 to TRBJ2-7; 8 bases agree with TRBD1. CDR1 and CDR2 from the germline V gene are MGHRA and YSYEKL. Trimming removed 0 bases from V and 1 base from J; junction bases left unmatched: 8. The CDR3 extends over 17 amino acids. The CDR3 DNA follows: TGCGCCAGCAGCCAAGATAGGTTACAGGGGGTGTCCTACGAGCAGTACTTC. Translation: CASSQDRLQGVSYEQYF.

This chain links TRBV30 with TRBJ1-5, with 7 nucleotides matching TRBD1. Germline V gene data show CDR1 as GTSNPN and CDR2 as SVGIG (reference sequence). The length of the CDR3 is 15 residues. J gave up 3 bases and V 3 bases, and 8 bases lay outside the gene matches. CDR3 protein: CAWSPMTGFNQPQHF. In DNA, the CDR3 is TGTGCCTGGAGCCCCATGACAGGGTTCAATCAGCCCCAGCATTTT.